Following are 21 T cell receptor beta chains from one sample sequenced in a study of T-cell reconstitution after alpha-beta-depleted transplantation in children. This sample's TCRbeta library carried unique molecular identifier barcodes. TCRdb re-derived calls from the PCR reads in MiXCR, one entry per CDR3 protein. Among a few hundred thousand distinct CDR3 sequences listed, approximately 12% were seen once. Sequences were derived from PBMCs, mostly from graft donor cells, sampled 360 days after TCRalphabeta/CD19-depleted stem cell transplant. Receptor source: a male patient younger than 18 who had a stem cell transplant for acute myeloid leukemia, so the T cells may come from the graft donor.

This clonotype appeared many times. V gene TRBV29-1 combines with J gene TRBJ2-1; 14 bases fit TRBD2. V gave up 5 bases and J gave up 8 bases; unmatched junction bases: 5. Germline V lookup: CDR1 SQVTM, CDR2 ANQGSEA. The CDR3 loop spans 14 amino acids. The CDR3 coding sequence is TGCAGCGTTCCGACTAGCGGGAGGGTGGATGAGCAGTTCTTC. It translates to CSVPTSGRVDEQFF.

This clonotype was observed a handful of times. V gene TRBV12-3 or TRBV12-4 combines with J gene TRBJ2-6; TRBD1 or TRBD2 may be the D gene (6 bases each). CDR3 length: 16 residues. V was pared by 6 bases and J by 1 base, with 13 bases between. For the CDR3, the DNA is TGTGCCAGCAGCCAAAGGAGGGGGTCTGGGGCCAACGTCCTGACTTTC. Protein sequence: CASSQRRGSGANVLTF.

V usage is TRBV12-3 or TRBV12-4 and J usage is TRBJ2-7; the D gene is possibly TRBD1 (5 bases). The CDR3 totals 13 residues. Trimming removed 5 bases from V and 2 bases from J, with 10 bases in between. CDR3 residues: CASSQGIPYEQYF. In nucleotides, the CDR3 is TGTGCCAGCAGTCAGGGAATCCCCTACGAGCAGTACTTC.

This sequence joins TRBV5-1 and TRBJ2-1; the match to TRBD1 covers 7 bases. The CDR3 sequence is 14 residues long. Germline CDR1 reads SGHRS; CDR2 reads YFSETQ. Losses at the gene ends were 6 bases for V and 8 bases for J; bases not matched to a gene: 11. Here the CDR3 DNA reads TGCGCCAGCACCCCGGGACAGATCATGCATGAGCAGTTCTTC. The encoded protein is CASTPGQIMHEQFF.

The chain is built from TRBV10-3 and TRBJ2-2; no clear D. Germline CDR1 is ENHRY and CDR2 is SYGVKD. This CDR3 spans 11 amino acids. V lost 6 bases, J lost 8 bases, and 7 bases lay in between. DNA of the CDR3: TGTGCCATCAGGCTATCTGGGGAGCTGTTTTTT. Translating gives CAIRLSGELFF.

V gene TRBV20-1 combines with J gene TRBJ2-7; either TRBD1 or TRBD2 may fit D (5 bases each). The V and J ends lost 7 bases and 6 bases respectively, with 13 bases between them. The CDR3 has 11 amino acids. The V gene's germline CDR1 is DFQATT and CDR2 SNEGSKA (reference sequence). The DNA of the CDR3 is TGCAGTGGGGGACGGTTCGGCGAGCAGTACTTC. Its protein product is CSGGRFGEQYF.

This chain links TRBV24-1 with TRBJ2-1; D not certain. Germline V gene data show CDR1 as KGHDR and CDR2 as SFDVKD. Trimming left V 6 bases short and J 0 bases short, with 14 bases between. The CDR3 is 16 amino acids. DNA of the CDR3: TGTGCCACCAGTTCCCCGGGTGGGGACTCCTACAATGAGCAGTTCTTC. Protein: CATSSPGGDSYNEQFF.

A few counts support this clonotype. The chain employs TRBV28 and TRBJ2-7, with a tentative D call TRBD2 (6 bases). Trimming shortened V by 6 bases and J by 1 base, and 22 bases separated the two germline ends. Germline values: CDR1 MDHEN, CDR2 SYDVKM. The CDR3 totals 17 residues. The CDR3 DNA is TGTGCCAGCAGCTACTCGCGGCTGAGGAGGGCTTCCTACGAGCAGTACTTC. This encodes CASSYSRLRRASYEQYF.

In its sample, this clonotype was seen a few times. CDR3 in amino acids: CASSLLVGTAGSGNTIYF. CDR3 sequence (DNA): TGTGCCAGCAGCTTGCTGGTTGGGACGGCAGGCTCTGGAAACACCATATATTTT. J is TRBJ1-3 and V is TRBV5-5; D is perhaps TRBD1 (5 bases). V lost 1 base and J 0 bases, leaving 17 bases between the germline ends. This CDR3 is 18 amino acids long. The germline CDR1 and CDR2 sequences are SGHKS and YYEKEE (reference sequence).

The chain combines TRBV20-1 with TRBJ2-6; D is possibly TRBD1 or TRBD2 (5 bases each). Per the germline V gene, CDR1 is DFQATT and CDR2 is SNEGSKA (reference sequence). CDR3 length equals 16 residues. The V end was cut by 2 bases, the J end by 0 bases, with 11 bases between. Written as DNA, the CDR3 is TGCAGTGCTAGATGGGACGGAAGCTCTGGGGCCAACGTCCTGACTTTC. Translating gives CSARWDGSSGANVLTF.

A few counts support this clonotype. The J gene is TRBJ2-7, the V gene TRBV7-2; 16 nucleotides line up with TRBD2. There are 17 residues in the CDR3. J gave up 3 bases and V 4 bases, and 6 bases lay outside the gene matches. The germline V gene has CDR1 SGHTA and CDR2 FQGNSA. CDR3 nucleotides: TGTGCCAGCAGCTCGGGACTAGCGGGAGGGCCCCGCTACGAGCAGTACTTC. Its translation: CASSSGLAGGPRYEQYF.

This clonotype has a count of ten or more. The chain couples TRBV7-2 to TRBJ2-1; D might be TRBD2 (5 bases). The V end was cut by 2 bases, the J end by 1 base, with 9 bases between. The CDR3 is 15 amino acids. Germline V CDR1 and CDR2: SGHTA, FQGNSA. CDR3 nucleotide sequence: TGTGCCAGCAGCTTAATCGGGGTTTCCTACAATGAGCAGTTCTTC. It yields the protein CASSLIGVSYNEQFF.

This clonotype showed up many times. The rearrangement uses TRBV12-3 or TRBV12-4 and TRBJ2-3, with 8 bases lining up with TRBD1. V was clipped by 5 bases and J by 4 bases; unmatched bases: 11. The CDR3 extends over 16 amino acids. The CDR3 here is CASSLTGQGRSDTQYF. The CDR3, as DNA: TGTGCCAGCAGTCTGACCGGACAGGGTAGATCAGATACGCAGTATTTT.

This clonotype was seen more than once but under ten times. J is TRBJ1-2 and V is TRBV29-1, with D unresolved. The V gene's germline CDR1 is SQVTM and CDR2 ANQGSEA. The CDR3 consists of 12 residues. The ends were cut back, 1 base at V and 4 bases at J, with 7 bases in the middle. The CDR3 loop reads CSVEATAYGYTF. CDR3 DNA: TGCAGCGTTGAAGCCACAGCCTATGGCTACACCTTC.

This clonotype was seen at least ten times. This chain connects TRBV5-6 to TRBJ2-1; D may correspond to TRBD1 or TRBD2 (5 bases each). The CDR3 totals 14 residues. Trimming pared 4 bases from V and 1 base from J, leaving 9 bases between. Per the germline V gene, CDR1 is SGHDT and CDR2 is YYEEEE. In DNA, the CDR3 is TGTGCCAGCAGCCGGGACCAGTCCTACAATGAGCAGTTCTTC. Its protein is CASSRDQSYNEQFF.

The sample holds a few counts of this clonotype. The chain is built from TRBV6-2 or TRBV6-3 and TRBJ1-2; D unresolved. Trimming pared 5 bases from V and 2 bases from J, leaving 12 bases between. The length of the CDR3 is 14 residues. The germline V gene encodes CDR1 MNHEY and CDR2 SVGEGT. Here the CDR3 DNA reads TGTGCCAGCAGTAGATCTGGAGGGAACTATGGCTACACCTTC. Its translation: CASSRSGGNYGYTF.

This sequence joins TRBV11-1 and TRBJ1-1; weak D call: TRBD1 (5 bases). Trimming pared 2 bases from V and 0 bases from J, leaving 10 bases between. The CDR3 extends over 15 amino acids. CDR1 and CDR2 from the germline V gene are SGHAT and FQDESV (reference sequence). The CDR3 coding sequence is TGTGCCAGCAGCTTATGGGGGAAGATGAACACTGAAGCTTTCTTT. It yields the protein CASSLWGKMNTEAFF.

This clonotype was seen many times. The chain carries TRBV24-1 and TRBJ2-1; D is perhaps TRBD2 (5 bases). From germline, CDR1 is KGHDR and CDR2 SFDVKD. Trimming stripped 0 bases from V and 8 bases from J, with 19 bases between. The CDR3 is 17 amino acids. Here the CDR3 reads CATSDLLEGLICDEQFF. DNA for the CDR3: TGTGCCACCAGTGATTTGCTAGAGGGATTGATTTGCGATGAGCAGTTCTTC.

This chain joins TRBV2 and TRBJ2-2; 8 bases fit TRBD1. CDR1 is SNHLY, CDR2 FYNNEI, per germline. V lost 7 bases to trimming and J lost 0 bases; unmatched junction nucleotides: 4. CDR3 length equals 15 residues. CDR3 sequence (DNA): TGTGCCAGCATTGGACAGGGCTCGAACACCGGGGAGCTGTTTTTT. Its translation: CASIGQGSNTGELFF.

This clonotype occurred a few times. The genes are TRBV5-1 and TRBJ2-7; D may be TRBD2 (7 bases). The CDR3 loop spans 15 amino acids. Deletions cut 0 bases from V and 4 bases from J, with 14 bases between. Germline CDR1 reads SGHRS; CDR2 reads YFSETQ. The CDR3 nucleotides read TGCGCCAGCAGCTTGGTAGGGGGGGCTCAATACGAGCAGTACTTC. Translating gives CASSLVGGAQYEQYF.

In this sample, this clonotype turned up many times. The CDR3 DNA reads TGTGCCAGCAGTTTATTGGCCCAAGAGACCCAGTACTTC. This codes for CASSLLAQETQYF. The chain links TRBV12-3 or TRBV12-4 to TRBJ2-5; D not certain. The CDR3 length is 13 residues. V shed 2 bases and J shed 1 base, with 5 bases lying between them.